This paragraph reports one TCR beta chain. What it binds is unknown. Sequencing was performed with immunoSEQ multiplex PCR; in TCRdb, only in-frame clones are kept and a portion is missing. The sample includes around 130,000 clones, around nine tenths of them seen just once. The data originate from a study of CD4+ T cells in melanoma. Notes on the study in general: In melanoma, neoantigen-specific CD4+ T cells reportedly differed in differentiation state. CD8+ T cell, macrophage and B cell function reportedly correlated with neoantigen-specific CD4+ T cells.

With V trimmed by 4 bases and J by 2 bases, 6 bases remained unmatched. Germline CDR1 is SGHRS and CDR2 is YFSETQ. CDR3 length: 15 amino acids. The sequence derives from a human donor with melanoma. This chain connects TRBV5-1 to TRBJ1-5; 7 nucleotides agree with TRBD1. This chain's CDR3 is CASSPGTERNQPQHF. The DNA of the CDR3 is TGCGCCAGCAGCCCAGGGACAGAGCGCAATCAGCCCCAGCATTTT. Using reference TRBV5-1 and TRBJ1-5 for the parts outside the CDR3, the full variable domain is KAGVTQTPRYLIKTRGQQVTLSCSPISGHRSVSWYQQTPGQGLQFLFEYFSETQRNKGNFPGRFSGRQFSNSRSEMNVSTLELGDSALYLCASSPGTERNQPQHFGDGTRLSIL.